This TCR beta chain was observed in a study of blood T cell repertoires in COVID-19. The CDR3 consists of 12 residues. V lost 5 bases, J lost 5 bases, and 8 bases lay in between. The data were produced by immunoSEQ multiplex PCR, yet TCRdb's version contains in-frame clones alone and is incomplete. The sample lists 290,000 or so clones, roughly 92% seen once, with around 2.2% in the top ten. Sequenced input: peripheral blood. This chain connects TRBV12-3 or TRBV12-4 to TRBJ2-3; D not resolved. This sequence was found in a woman younger than 45 with COVID-19, enrolled during active disease. CDR3 region: CASSHSLDTQYF. As DNA, the CDR3 is TGTGCCAGCAGTCACAGCCTAGATACGCAGTATTTT.